The 2 T cell receptor beta chains below were found in one sample sequenced in a study of cytomegalovirus exposure and HLA in healthy donors. Primers for the PCR totalled 60 Vbeta and 13 Jbeta. Using immunoSEQ multiplex PCR, the repertoire was profiled, and TCRdb retains in-frame clones only, with some absent. The table includes approximately 110,000 clones, about 80% detected once. The specimen was PBMCs. These TCRs come from a woman between 50 and 59 years old in good health and CMV-seropositive.

As DNA, the CDR3 is TGTGCCAGCAGCTTAACAGCGGGAGGGACCTACGAGCAGTACTTC. Its protein product is CASSLTAGGTYEQYF. V usage is TRBV7-2 and J usage is TRBJ2-7; 10 bases fit TRBD2. The CDR3 loop spans 15 amino acids. Trimming at V came to 2 bases and at J to 2 bases, leaving 3 bases not matched to a gene. Germline CDR1 SGHTA, CDR2 FQGNSA.

V usage is TRBV13 and J usage is TRBJ1-2; 10 bases are a match to TRBD1. The CDR3 is 16 residues long. The V gene's germline CDR1 is PRHDT and CDR2 FYEKMQ (reference sequence). The J segment lost 2 bases and the V segment lost 4 bases, leaving 7 bases of the junction unmatched. The CDR3 DNA reads TGTGCCAGCAGCTCCCGACAGGGGGCTACGAACTATGGCTACACCTTC. It is translated as CASSSRQGATNYGYTF. Complete variable domain (other parts from reference TRBV13 and TRBJ1-2): AAGVIQSPRHLIKEKRETATLKCYPIPRHDTVYWYQQGPGQDPQFLISFYEKMQSDKGSIPDRFSAQQFSDYHSELNMSSLELGDSALYFCASSSRQGATNYGYTFGSGTRLTVV.